This TCR beta chain was found in a study of T cells in Graves' hyperthyroidism and ophthalmopathy. Subjects with ophthalmopathy showed a Clinical Activity Score no lower than 3, a NOSPECS grade no lower than 4, and a duration shorter than 3 months. Diagnoses rested on clinical symptoms, serum thyroxine and TRAb, thyroid ultrasound and orbital computed tomography. The PBMCs had their origin in 10 ml of fresh peripheral blood. Amplification yielded TCR beta CDR3 regions, with RNA transcripts as the source. Primed by the HTBI set, a first-round RT-PCR was run on the TCR CDR3. One entry per CDR3 protein results from TCRdb running MiXCR on the multiplex PCR reads. The data hold about half a million distinct CDR3 sequences, with approximately 25% observed a single time. Ten or more counts support this clonotype. The sequence came from a woman between 25 and 40 years old with Graves' ophthalmopathy. The material sequenced was blood.

CDR3 sequence: CSARDQRREQYF. CDR3 DNA: TGCAGTGCTAGAGACCAAAGGAGGGAGCAGTACTTC. This chain joins TRBV20-1 and TRBJ2-7; a weak D match, TRBD2 (5 bases). Looked up from germline, CDR1 is DFQATT and CDR2 is SNEGSKA (reference sequence). This CDR3 comprises 12 residues. Trimming took 0 bases from V and 7 from J, leaving 10 bases between them.